The 20 T cell receptor beta chains reported below all come from one sample, sequenced in a study of T cells in Graves' hyperthyroidism and ophthalmopathy. Template material for amplifying TCR beta CDR3 regions consisted of RNA transcripts. The HTBI set primed first-round TCR CDR3 RT-PCR. TCRdb itself ran the multiplex PCR reads through MiXCR, one entry per CDR3 protein. Found here are nearly 250,000 distinct CDR3 sequences, about a sixth of them singletons; the top ten hold around 30%. What was sequenced was blood. The receptors stem from a woman younger than 35 with Graves' ophthalmopathy.

This clonotype was recorded many times. J is TRBJ1-5 and V is TRBV2, with 8 bases aligning to TRBD1. This CDR3 has 13 amino acids. Germline assignment: CDR1 SNHLY and CDR2 FYNNEI. V lost 6 bases to trimming and J lost 6 bases; unmatched junction nucleotides: 4. The CDR3, as DNA: TGTGCCAGCAGGTGGACAGGGACTCAGCCCCAGCATTTT. Protein sequence: CASRWTGTQPQHF.

This clonotype occurred many times. The chain joins TRBV7-3 to TRBJ2-3; D gene unclear. Deletions cut 5 bases from V and 1 base from J, with 7 bases between. There are 13 residues in the CDR3. Germline loops: CDR1 SGHTA, CDR2 FQGTGA. The CDR3 reads CASSRSGTDTQYF. Written as DNA, the CDR3 is TGTGCCAGCAGCCGGTCCGGCACAGATACGCAGTATTTT.

This clonotype showed up many times. The J gene is TRBJ1-2, the V gene TRBV20-1, with a weak D call TRBD1 (5 bases). CDR3 length: 13 amino acids. V was cut by 6 bases and J by 6 bases, with 17 bases left in between. Per the germline V gene, CDR1 is DFQATT and CDR2 is SNEGSKA (reference sequence). This chain's CDR3 is CSATSGFTDGYTF. The CDR3 DNA reads as TGCAGTGCCACATCAGGGTTCACGGATGGCTACACCTTC.

This clonotype was recorded a few times. Possible read error: a much larger clone is one base away. The conserved phenylalanine or tryptophan normally closing the CDR3 is absent here, so this likely arose from a read error. This chain connects TRBV4-3 to TRBJ2-5; 12 bases map to TRBD2. Trimming cost V 1 base and J 1 base; bases outside gene matches: 7. Germline assignment: CDR1 LGHNA and CDR2 YSLEER. This CDR3 comprises 18 residues. CDR3 sequence reads: CASSQALQTSGSQETQYV. CDR3 bases: TGCGCCAGCAGCCAAGCGCTCCAGACTAGCGGGAGCCAAGAGACCCAGTACGTC.

This clonotype was found many times. The V call is TRBV27, the J call TRBJ2-2, with D unresolved. CDR1 and CDR2 from the germline V gene are MNHEY and SMNVEV (reference sequence). Trimming removed 0 bases at V and 5 bases at J, with 13 bases between. The length of the CDR3 is 16 residues. The CDR3 sequence is CASSLSVLTRTGELFF. The CDR3 coding sequence is TGTGCCAGCAGTTTATCGGTGCTGACAAGAACCGGGGAGCTGTTTTTT.

Only a few counts were recorded for this clonotype. The chain combines TRBV4-2 with TRBJ2-1, with D perhaps matching TRBD2 (6 bases). Trimming removed 5 bases at V and 5 bases at J, with 10 bases between. The germline CDR1 and CDR2 sequences are LGHNA and YNFKEQ. This CDR3 is 13 amino acids long. The CDR3: CASSYGGNNEQFF. For the CDR3, the DNA is TGTGCCAGCAGCTACGGGGGAAACAATGAGCAGTTCTTC.

V and J are TRBV12-3 or TRBV12-4 and TRBJ1-4; 9 bases match TRBD1. After removal of 6 bases from V and 6 bases from J, the junction contained 5 bases not matched to a gene. This CDR3 is 14 amino acids long. The CDR3 here is CASSRDRVYEKLFF. The CDR3 DNA follows: TGTGCCAGCAGCCGGGACAGGGTGTATGAAAAACTGTTTTTT.

This clonotype appeared many times. J is TRBJ2-1 and V is TRBV28, with D possibly matching TRBD1 (6 bases). CDR1 and CDR2 (germline): MDHEN, SYDVKM. This CDR3 has 16 amino acids. V lost 4 bases and J 7 bases, leaving 20 bases between the germline ends. The CDR3 protein is CASSSRGAGEYNEQFF. The CDR3 nucleotides read TGTGCCAGCAGTTCCCGGGGAGCAGGGGAATATAATGAGCAGTTCTTC.

Many counts were recorded for this clonotype. V usage is TRBV20-1 and J usage is TRBJ1-1, with D possibly being TRBD1 (5 bases). Trimming left V 3 bases short and J 1 base short, with 9 bases between. The CDR3 consists of 13 residues. The germline V gene encodes CDR1 DFQATT and CDR2 SNEGSKA (reference sequence). The CDR3 DNA follows: TGCAGTGCTAGGAGACAGCCGAACACTGAAGCTTTCTTT. Protein: CSARRQPNTEAFF.

This clonotype was detected many times. The V and J genes are TRBV9 and TRBJ1-6; D uncertain. This CDR3 comprises 14 residues. In germline, CDR1 is SGDLS, CDR2 YYNGEE. Trimming cost V 0 bases and J 7 bases, with 8 bases left between them. CDR3 in amino acids: CASSVDPENSPLHF. CDR3 sequence (DNA): TGTGCCAGCAGCGTAGATCCCGAGAATTCACCCCTCCACTTT.

This clonotype was seen only a few times. This chain joins TRBV28 and TRBJ2-1; TRBD2 agrees at 14 bases. The V and J ends lost 7 bases and 1 base, in that order; junction bases with no gene match: 12. The CDR3 spans 19 residues. Looked up from germline, CDR1 is MDHEN and CDR2 is SYDVKM. The CDR3 DNA reads TGTGCCAGCAACCCAACGGTGAGGACTAGCGGGGGGTCCTACAATGAGCAGTTCTTC. Its protein is CASNPTVRTSGGSYNEQFF.

There are many counts of this clonotype. V gene TRBV3-1 combines with J gene TRBJ2-1, with a tentative D call TRBD1 (5 bases). Trimming shortened V by 1 base and J by 8 bases, and 12 bases separated the two germline ends. Germline loops: CDR1 LGHDT, CDR2 YNNKEL (reference sequence). The CDR3 is 14 residues long. The CDR3 region is CASSQVGRVDEQFF. The CDR3 bases are TGTGCCAGCAGCCAAGTTGGCAGGGTTGATGAGCAGTTCTTC.

In this sample, this clonotype turned up many times. The chain couples TRBV28 to TRBJ1-1; the D gene is possibly TRBD1 (6 bases). Trimming pared 2 bases from V and 3 bases from J, leaving 10 bases between. Per germline, CDR1 MDHEN and CDR2 SYDVKM. CDR3 length equals 14 residues. The CDR3 bases are TGTGCCAGCAGTTTAATACAGGGAGACACTGAAGCTTTCTTT. This gives the protein CASSLIQGDTEAFF.

This clonotype was observed many times. This chain links TRBV2 with TRBJ2-2; possible D gene TRBD2, 5 bases. This CDR3 has 13 amino acids. Germline loops: CDR1 SNHLY, CDR2 FYNNEI. Trimming pared 4 bases from V and 7 bases from J, leaving 10 bases between. Here the CDR3 reads CASSALASGELFF. Written as DNA, the CDR3 is TGTGCCAGCAGTGCCCTAGCAAGCGGGGAGCTGTTTTTT. Full variable domain (missing parts from reference TRBV2 and TRBJ2-2): EPEVTQTPSHQVTQMGQEVILRCVPISNHLYFYWYRQILGQKVEFLVSFYNNEISEKSEIFDDQFSVERPDGSNFTLKIRSTKLEDSAMYFCASSALASGELFFGEGSRLTVL.

J is TRBJ2-3 and V is TRBV20-1; D is uncertain. This CDR3 has 14 amino acids. Trimming removed 1 base at V and 4 bases at J, with 12 bases between. From germline, CDR1 is DFQATT and CDR2 SNEGSKA (reference sequence). Here the CDR3 DNA reads TGCAGTGCTAGAGCCGATCCGGATGCAGATACGCAGTATTTT. The encoded protein is CSARADPDADTQYF.

This clonotype was recorded at least ten times. The chain recombines TRBV29-1 with TRBJ2-2; 7 bases fit TRBD1. The CDR3 is made up of 15 amino acids. CDR1 and CDR2 from the germline V gene are SQVTM and ANQGSEA. Germline trimming cut 6 bases from V and 5 bases from J; bases unmatched to any gene: 12. CDR3 sequence reads: CSVARVQGWTGELFF. The DNA for the CDR3 is TGCAGCGTCGCCAGAGTACAGGGGTGGACCGGGGAGCTGTTTTTT.

This clonotype appeared many times. At one of its ends the junction is not consistent with the germline gene, which may arise from a read error. The chain links TRBV28 to TRBJ2-7; D tentatively reads TRBD1 or TRBD2 (6 bases each). Germline CDR1 reads MDHEN; CDR2 reads SYDVKM. This CDR3 has 15 residues. In nucleotides, the CDR3 is TGTGCCAACAGTTTAATTGGGGGGCGCGGTTACGAGCAGTACTTC. The encoded protein is CANSLIGGRGYEQYF.

V usage is TRBV3-1 and J usage is TRBJ2-5, with TRBD2 as a possible D gene (6 bases). The CDR3 is 13 residues long. From germline, CDR1 is LGHDT and CDR2 YNNKEL (reference sequence). The ends were cut back, 2 bases at V and 4 bases at J, with 8 bases in the middle. The DNA of the CDR3 is TGTGCCAGCAGCCAAAGGGGAGGAGAGACCCAGTACTTC. As protein: CASSQRGGETQYF.

This clonotype was found many times. The chain uses TRBV19 and TRBJ2-1; TRBD2 aligns across 14 bases. Trimming removed 3 bases from V and 4 bases from J; junction bases left unmatched: 8. This CDR3 region has 18 residues. CDR1 and CDR2 (germline): LNHDA, SQIVND (reference sequence). CDR3 amino acids: CASSIGGTSGGPYNEQFF. CDR3 in DNA: TGTGCCAGTAGTATCGGCGGGACTAGCGGGGGACCTTACAATGAGCAGTTCTTC.

This clonotype has ten or more counts. The CDR3 is CAWSYPQGLAPLHF. The CDR3 DNA is TGTGCCTGGAGTTATCCCCAGGGTTTAGCACCCCTCCACTTT. This chain connects TRBV30 to TRBJ1-6, with a tentative D call TRBD1 (5 bases). V lost 2 bases and J 11 bases, leaving 16 bases between the germline ends. CDR1 GTSNPN and CDR2 SVGIG come from the germline V gene (reference sequence). The CDR3 is 14 residues long.